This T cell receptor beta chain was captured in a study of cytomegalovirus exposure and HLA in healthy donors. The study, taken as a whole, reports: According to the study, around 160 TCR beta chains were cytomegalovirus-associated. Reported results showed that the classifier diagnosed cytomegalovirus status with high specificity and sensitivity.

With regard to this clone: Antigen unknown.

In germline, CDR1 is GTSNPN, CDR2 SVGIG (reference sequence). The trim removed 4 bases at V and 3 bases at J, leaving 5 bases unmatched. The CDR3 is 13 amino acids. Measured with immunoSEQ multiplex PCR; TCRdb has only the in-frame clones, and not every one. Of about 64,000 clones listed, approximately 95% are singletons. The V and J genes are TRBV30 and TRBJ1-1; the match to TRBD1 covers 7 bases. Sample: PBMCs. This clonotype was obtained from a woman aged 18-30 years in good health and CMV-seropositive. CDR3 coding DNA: TGTGCCTGGACTAGGGGGCGGGACACTGAAGCTTTCTTT. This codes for CAWTRGRDTEAFF.